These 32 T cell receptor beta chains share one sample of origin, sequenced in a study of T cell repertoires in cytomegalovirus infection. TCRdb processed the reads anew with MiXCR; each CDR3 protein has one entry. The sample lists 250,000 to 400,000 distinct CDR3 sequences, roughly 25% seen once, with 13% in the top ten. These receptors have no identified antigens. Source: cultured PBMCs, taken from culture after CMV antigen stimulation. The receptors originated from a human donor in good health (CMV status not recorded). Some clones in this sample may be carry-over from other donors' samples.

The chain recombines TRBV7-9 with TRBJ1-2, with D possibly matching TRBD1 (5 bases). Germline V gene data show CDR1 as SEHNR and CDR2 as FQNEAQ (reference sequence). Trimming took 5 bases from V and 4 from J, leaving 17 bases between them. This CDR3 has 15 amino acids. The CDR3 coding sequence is TGTGCCAGCAGCCCTATGGGGCCGTCCACCTATGGCTACACCTTC. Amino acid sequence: CASSPMGPSTYGYTF.

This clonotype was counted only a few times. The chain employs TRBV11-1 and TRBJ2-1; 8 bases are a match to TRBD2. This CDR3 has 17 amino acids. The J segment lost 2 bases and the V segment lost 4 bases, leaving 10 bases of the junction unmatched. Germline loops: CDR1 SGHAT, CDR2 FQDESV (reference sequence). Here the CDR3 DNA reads TGTGCCAGCAGCTCCCGAGGAGCGGGAGCCCCCTACAATGAGCAGTTCTTC. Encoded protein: CASSSRGAGAPYNEQFF.

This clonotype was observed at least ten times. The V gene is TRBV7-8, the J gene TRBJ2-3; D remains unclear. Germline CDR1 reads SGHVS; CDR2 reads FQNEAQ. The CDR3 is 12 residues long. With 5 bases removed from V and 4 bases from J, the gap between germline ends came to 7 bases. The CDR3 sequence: CASSPSPDTQYF. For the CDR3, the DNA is TGTGCCAGCAGCCCTTCTCCAGATACGCAGTATTTT.

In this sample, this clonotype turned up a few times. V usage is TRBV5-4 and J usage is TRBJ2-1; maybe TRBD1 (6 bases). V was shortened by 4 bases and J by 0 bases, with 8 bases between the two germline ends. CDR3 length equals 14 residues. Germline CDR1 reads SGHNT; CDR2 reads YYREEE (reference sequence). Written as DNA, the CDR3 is TGTGCCAGCAGCGTCAGGGGCTCCTACAATGAGCAGTTCTTC. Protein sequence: CASSVRGSYNEQFF.

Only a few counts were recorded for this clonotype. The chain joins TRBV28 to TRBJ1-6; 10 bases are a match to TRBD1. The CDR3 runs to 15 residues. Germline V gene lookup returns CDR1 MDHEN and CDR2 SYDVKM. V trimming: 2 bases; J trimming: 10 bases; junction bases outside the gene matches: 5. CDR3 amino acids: CASSLRTGGGSPLHF. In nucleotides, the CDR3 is TGTGCCAGCAGTTTAAGGACAGGGGGTGGGTCACCCCTCCACTTT.

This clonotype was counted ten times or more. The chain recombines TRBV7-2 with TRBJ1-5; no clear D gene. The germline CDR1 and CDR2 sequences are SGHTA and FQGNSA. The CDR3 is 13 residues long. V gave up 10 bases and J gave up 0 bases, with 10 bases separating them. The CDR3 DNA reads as TGTGCCACCAATCGGGCTAGCAATCAGCCCCAGCATTTT. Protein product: CATNRASNQPQHF.

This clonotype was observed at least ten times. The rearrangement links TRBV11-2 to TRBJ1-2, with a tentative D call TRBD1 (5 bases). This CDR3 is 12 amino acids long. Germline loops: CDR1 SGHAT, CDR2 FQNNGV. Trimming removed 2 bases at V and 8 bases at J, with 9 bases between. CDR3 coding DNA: TGTGCCAGCAGCTTACGCCAGGGCGGCTACACCTTC. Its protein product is CASSLRQGGYTF.

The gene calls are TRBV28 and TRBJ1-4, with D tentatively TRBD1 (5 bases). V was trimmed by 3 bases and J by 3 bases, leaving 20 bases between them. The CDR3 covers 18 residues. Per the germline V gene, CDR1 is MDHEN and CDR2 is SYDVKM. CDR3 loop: CASSLAGTNGNSNEKLFF. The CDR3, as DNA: TGTGCCAGCAGTTTGGCGGGGACCAATGGGAACTCTAATGAAAAACTGTTTTTT.

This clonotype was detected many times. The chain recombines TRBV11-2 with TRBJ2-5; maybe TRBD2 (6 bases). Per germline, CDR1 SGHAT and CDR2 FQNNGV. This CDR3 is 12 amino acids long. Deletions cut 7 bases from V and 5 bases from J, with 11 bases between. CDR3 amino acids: CASTPAGETQYF. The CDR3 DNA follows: TGTGCCAGCACCCCGGCGGGGGAGACCCAGTACTTC.

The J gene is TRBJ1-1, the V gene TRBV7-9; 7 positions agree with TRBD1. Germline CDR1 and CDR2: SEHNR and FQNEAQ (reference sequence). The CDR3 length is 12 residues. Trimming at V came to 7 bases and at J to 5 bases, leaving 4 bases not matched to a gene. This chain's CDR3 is CASMSGGTEAFF. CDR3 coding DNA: TGTGCCAGCATGTCAGGGGGAACTGAAGCTTTCTTT.

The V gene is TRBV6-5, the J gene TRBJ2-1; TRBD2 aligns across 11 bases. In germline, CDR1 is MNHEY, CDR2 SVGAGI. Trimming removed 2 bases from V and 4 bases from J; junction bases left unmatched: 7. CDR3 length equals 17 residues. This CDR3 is CASSYGRLAGGYNEQFF. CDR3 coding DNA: TGTGCCAGCAGTTACGGGCGGTTAGCGGGAGGGTACAATGAGCAGTTCTTC.

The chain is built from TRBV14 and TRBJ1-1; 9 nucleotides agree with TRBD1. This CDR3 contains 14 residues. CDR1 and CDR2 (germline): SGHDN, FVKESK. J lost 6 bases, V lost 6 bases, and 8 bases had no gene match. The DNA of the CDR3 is TGTGCCAGCAGGTCCTCGGGACAGGGTTCTGAAGCTTTCTTT. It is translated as CASRSSGQGSEAFF.

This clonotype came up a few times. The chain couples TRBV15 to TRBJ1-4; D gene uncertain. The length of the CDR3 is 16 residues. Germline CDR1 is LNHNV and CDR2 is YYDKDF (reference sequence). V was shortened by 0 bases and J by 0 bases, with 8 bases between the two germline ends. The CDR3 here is CATSRERTATNEKLFF. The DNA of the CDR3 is TGTGCCACCAGCAGAGAAAGGACGGCAACTAATGAAAAACTGTTTTTT.

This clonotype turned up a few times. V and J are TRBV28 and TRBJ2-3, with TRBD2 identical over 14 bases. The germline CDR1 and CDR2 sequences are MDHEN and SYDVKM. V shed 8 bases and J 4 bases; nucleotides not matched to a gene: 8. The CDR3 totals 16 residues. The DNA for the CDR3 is TGTGCCAGCTCCGGGACTAGCGGGAGAGCACCAGATACGCAGTATTTT. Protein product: CASSGTSGRAPDTQYF.

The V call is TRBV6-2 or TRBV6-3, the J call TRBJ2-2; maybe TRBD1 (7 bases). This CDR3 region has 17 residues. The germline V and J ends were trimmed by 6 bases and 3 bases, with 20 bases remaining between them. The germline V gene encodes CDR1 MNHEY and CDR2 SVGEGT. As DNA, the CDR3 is TGTGCCAGCAGCAAGGGGGCCGGGGGAGACTACACCGGGGAGCTGTTTTTT. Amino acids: CASSKGAGGDYTGELFF.

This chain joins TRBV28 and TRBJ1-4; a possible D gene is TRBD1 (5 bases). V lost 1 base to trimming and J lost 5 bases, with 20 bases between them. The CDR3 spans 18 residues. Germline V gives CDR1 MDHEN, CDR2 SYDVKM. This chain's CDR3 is CASSLFAIPRKGNEKLFF. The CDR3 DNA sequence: TGTGCCAGCAGTTTATTCGCGATACCGCGGAAGGGGAATGAAAAACTGTTTTTT.

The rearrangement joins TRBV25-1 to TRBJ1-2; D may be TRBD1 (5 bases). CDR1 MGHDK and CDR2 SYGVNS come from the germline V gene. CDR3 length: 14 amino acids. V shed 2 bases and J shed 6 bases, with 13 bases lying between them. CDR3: CASSERPRGDGYTF. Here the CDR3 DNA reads TGTGCCAGCAGTGAAAGGCCCCGGGGGGATGGCTACACCTTC.

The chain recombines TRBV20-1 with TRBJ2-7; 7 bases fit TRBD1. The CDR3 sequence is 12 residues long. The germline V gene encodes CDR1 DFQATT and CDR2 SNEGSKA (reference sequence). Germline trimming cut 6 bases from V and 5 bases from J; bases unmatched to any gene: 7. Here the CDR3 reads CSATTGNHEQYF. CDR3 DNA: TGCAGTGCCACGACAGGGAACCACGAGCAGTACTTC.

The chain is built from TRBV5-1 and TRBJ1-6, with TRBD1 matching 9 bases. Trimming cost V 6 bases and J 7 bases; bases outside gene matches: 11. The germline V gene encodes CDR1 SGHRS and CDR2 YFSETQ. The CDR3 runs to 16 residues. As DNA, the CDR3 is TGCGCCAGCACCAAACGAACCGGGACAGGGAATTCACCCCTCCACTTT. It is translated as CASTKRTGTGNSPLHF. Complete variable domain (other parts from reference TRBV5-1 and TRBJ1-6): KAGVTQTPRYLIKTRGQQVTLSCSPISGHRSVSWYQQTPGQGLQFLFEYFSETQRNKGNFPGRFSGRQFSNSRSEMNVSTLELGDSALYLCASTKRTGTGNSPLHFGNGTRLTVT.

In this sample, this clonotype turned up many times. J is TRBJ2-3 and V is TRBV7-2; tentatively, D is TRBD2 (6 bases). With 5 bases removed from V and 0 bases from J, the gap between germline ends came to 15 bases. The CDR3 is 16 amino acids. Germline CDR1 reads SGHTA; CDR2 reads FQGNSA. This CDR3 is CASSRNLATSTDTQYF. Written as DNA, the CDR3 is TGTGCCAGCAGCCGAAACCTAGCGACCAGCACAGATACGCAGTATTTT.

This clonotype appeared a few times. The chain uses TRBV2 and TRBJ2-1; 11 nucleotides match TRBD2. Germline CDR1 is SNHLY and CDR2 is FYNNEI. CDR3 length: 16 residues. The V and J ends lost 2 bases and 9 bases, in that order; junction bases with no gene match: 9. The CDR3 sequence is CASSELSGRAYAEQFF. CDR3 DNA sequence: TGTGCCAGCAGTGAACTTAGCGGGAGGGCCTATGCTGAGCAGTTCTTC. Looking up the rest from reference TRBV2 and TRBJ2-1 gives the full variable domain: EPEVTQTPSHQVTQMGQEVILRCVPISNHLYFYWYRQILGQKVEFLVSFYNNEISEKSEIFDDQFSVERPDGSNFTLKIRSTKLEDSAMYFCASSELSGRAYAEQFFGPGTRLTVL.

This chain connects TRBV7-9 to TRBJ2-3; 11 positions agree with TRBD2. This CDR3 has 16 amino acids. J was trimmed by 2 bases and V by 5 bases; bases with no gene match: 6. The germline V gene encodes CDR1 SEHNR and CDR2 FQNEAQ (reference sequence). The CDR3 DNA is TGTGCCAGCAGCCGCGGACTAGCGGGTGCCACAGATACGCAGTATTTT. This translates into CASSRGLAGATDTQYF.

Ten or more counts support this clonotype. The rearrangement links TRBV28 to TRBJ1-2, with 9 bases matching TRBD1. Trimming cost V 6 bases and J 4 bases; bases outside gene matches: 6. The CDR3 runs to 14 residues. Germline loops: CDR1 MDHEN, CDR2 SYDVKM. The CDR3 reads CASRPGTGPYGYTF. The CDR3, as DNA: TGTGCCAGCAGACCCGGGACAGGGCCCTATGGCTACACCTTC.

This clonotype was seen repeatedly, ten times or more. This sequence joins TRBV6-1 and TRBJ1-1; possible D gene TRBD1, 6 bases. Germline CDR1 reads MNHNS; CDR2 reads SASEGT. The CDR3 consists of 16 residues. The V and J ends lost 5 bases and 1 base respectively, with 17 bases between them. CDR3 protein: CASSTPRGGPNTEAFF. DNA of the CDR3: TGTGCCAGCAGTACCCCCAGGGGAGGGCCGAACACTGAAGCTTTCTTT.

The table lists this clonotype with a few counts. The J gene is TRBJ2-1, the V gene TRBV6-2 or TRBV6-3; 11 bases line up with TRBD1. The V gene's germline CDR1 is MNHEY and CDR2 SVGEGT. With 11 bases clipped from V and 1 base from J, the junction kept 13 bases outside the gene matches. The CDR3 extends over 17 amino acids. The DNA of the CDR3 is TGTGCCTCCAACCGGGACAGGGGGAGGGGGTCCTACAATGAGCAGTTCTTC. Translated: CASNRDRGRGSYNEQFF.

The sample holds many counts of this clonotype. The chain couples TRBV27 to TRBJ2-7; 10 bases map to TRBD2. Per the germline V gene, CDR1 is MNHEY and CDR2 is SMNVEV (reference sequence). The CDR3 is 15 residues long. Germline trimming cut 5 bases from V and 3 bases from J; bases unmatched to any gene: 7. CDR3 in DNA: TGTGCCAGCAGTACGTGGACTAGCGGTTACTACGAGCAGTACTTC. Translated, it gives CASSTWTSGYYEQYF.

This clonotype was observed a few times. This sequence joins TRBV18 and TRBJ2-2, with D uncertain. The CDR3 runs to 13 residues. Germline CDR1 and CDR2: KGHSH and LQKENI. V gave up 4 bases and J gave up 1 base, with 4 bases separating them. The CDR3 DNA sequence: TGTGCCAGCTCACGAGAGAACACCGGGGAGCTGTTTTTT. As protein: CASSRENTGELFF.

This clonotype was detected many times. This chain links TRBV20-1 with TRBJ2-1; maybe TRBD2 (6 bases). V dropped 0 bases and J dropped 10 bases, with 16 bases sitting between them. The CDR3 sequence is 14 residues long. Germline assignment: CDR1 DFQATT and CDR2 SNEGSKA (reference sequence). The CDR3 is CSARDSAGRGEQFF. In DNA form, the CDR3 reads TGCAGTGCTAGAGATTCGGCCGGGCGGGGCGAGCAGTTCTTC.

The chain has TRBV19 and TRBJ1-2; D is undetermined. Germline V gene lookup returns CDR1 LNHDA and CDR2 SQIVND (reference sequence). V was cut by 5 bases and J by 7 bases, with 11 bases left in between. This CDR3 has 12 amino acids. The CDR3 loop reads CASSFAAGGYTF. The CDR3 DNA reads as TGTGCCAGTAGTTTTGCTGCGGGTGGCTACACCTTC.

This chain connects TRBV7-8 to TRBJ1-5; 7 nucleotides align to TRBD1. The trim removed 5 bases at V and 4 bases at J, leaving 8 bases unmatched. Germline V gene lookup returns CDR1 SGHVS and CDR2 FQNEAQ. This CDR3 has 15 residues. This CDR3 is CASSHWKQGNQPQHF. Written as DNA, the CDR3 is TGTGCCAGCAGCCACTGGAAACAGGGGAATCAGCCCCAGCATTTT.

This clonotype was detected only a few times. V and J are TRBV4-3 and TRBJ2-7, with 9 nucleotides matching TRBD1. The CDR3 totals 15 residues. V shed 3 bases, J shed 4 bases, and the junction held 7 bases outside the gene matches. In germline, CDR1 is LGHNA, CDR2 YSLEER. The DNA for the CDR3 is TGCGCCAGCAGCCACCTTCCCGGGACAGGGTACGAGCAGTACTTC. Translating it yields CASSHLPGTGYEQYF.

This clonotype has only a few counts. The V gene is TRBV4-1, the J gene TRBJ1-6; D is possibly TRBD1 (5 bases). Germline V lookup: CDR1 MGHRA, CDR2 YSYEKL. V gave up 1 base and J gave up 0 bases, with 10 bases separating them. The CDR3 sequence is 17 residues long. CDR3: CASSQGAGSSYNSPLHF. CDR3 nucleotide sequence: TGCGCCAGCAGCCAAGGCGCAGGGAGCTCCTATAATTCACCCCTCCACTTT.